Each of the 22 T cell receptor beta chains below was sequenced from the same sample in a study of blood T cells in healthy people across ages. Alongside a J-beta primer mix, a sample-barcoded 5' primer served in a second PCR lasting roughly 7 to 12 cycles. From the 5' RACE reads, TCRdb called clonotypes with MiXCR, one entry per CDR3 protein. The data show 600,000 to 1,000,000 distinct CDR3 sequences, with 20% to 30% seen just once and 3.7% held by the top ten. These same data were also listed under a study on T cells of mothers and their children.

The sequencing sample was made of blood. The source is a boy younger than 18 in good health.

This clonotype appeared a few times. The CDR3 nucleotides read TGTGCCAGCAGTTACAGGGGGGATTACAATGAGCAGTTCTTC. Amino acids: CASSYRGDYNEQFF. The J gene is TRBJ2-1, the V gene TRBV6-5; either TRBD1 or TRBD2 may fit D (6 bases each). The CDR3 is 14 residues long. CDR1 and CDR2 from the germline V gene are MNHEY and SVGAGI. The ends were cut back, 2 bases at V and 4 bases at J, with 9 bases in the middle.

This chain joins TRBV7-3 and TRBJ2-5, with D maybe TRBD1 (5 bases). The better agreement between TRBJ2-7 and the DNA end casts doubt on the J call. Germline-derived CDR1 and CDR2 are SGHTA and FQGTGA. The CDR3 spans 14 residues. Here the CDR3 reads CASSLMPGSYEQYF. CDR3 nucleotides: TGTGCCAGCAGCTTAATGCCAGGGTCCTACGAGCAGTACTTC.

This sequence joins TRBV27 and TRBJ2-5, with a possible D match to TRBD1 (6 bases). With the DNA end fitting TRBJ2-7 better, the J assignment may be wrong. This CDR3 contains 15 residues. Germline V gives CDR1 MNHEY, CDR2 SMNVEV (reference sequence). CDR3 loop: CASSLGAGAPYEQYF. The DNA for the CDR3 is TGTGCCAGCAGTTTAGGGGCAGGGGCCCCCTACGAGCAGTACTTC.

This clonotype was counted a few times. The chain carries TRBV5-1 and TRBJ1-6; D gene uncertain. This CDR3 is 14 amino acids long. V was trimmed by 0 bases and J by 6 bases, leaving 7 bases between them. CDR1 is SGHRS and CDR2 is YFSETQ in the germline V gene. CDR3 region: CASSLDGFNSPLHF. CDR3 in DNA: TGCGCCAGCAGCTTGGACGGTTTTAATTCACCCCTCCACTTT. The full variable domain, rest sourced from reference TRBV5-1 and TRBJ1-6, is KAGVTQTPRYLIKTRGQQVTLSCSPISGHRSVSWYQQTPGQGLQFLFEYFSETQRNKGNFPGRFSGRQFSNSRSEMNVSTLELGDSALYLCASSLDGFNSPLHFGNGTRLTVT.

This clonotype was observed once. At one end the junction does not follow the germline gene, possibly because of a read error. This chain links TRBV20-1 with TRBJ1-2; D gene unclear. Germline V lookup: CDR1 DFQATT, CDR2 SNEGSKA (reference sequence). This CDR3 spans 12 amino acids. The CDR3 region has the DNA TGCAGTGCTGATCGGGGTAGCTATGGCAACACCTTC. Translation gives CSADRGSYGNTF.

CDR3 DNA: TGTGCCAGCAGCTTAGATAATGACTACTATGGCTACACCTTC. This sequence encodes CASSLDNDYYGYTF. J is TRBJ1-2 and V is TRBV7-9; D ambiguous. This CDR3 region has 14 residues. V was cut by 1 base and J by 3 bases, with 9 bases left in between. In germline, CDR1 is SEHNR, CDR2 FQNEAQ (reference sequence).

This clonotype appeared a few times. This sequence joins TRBV6-2 or TRBV6-3 and TRBJ2-7; TRBD2 matches at 11 bases. The J call may be mistaken, given a closer DNA end match to TRBJ2-5. Germline V gives CDR1 MNHEY, CDR2 SVGEGT. CDR3 length: 15 amino acids. The CDR3, as DNA: TGTGCCAGCAGTAACCCGGGACTAGCGGAAGAGACCCAGTACTTC. It yields the protein CASSNPGLAEETQYF.

This clonotype was counted only a few times. One junction end disagrees with the germline gene, perhaps due to a read error. V usage is TRBV4-1 and J usage is TRBJ2-5; TRBD2 aligns across 11 bases. The CDR3 consists of 17 residues. The germline CDR1 and CDR2 sequences are MGHRA and YSYEKL. Written as DNA, the CDR3 is TGCGTCAGCAGCCGAGGATCCGGGACTAGCGGAGAAGAGACCCAGTACTTC. This encodes CVSSRGSGTSGEETQYF.

CDR3 DNA sequence: TGTGCCAGCAGCGGGCCTCGCGGCAGGGAGAAAGGGGGAGGTTCTGGGGCCAACGTCCTGACTTTC. It yields the protein CASSGPRGREKGGGSGANVLTF. This chain connects TRBV9 to TRBJ2-6; possibly TRBD1 or TRBD2 for D (6 bases each). The germline gives CDR1 SGDLS, CDR2 YYNGEE. V was trimmed by 3 bases and J by 1 base, leaving 29 bases between them. The CDR3 totals 22 residues.

This clonotype has a count of ten or more. The chain is built from TRBV4-1 and TRBJ2-7; tentatively, D is TRBD2 (6 bases). Germline CDR1 MGHRA, CDR2 YSYEKL. V was clipped by 3 bases and J by 0 bases, with 6 bases between them. This CDR3 is built from 13 residues. CDR3 in DNA: TGCGCCAGCAGCCAGACTAGCTCCTACGAGCAGTACTTC. It is translated as CASSQTSSYEQYF.

This clonotype turned up a few times. The chain uses TRBV25-1 and TRBJ2-2; 7 bases align to TRBD2. The CDR3 sequence is 18 residues long. Germline V gives CDR1 MGHDK, CDR2 SYGVNS. The trim removed 1 base at V and 0 bases at J, leaving 8 bases unmatched. The CDR3 coding sequence is TGTGCCAGCAGTGAATTGAGCGCTAGCGGAGCGAACACCGGGGAGCTGTTTTTT. The encoded protein is CASSELSASGANTGELFF.

This clonotype was detected only a few times. The chain employs TRBV10-3 and TRBJ2-5; possibly TRBD2 for D (5 bases). Trimming took off 8 bases at V and 4 bases at J, with 8 bases between the two ends. The CDR3 extends over 11 amino acids. The germline V gene encodes CDR1 ENHRY and CDR2 SYGVKD. The CDR3 here is CAISRGETQYF. CDR3 nucleotides: TGTGCCATCTCCCGGGGAGAGACCCAGTACTTC.

In regard to this clonotype: At one of its ends the junction is not consistent with the germline gene, which may arise from a read error. The CDR3 reads CAISLAYTEAFF. In nucleotides, the CDR3 is TGTGCCATCAGCTTGGCATACACTGAAGCTTTCTTT. The chain links TRBV5-6 to TRBJ1-1; no firm D call. Germline V gene sequence: CDR1 SGHDT, CDR2 YYEEEE. The CDR3 runs 12 residues.

This clonotype was found many times. This chain uses TRBV4-3 with TRBJ2-6, with D perhaps being TRBD1 or TRBD2 (5 bases each). Trimming shortened V by 0 bases and J by 4 bases, and 16 bases separated the two germline ends. CDR3 length: 18 amino acids. The germline V gene has CDR1 LGHNA and CDR2 YSLEER. DNA of the CDR3: TGCGCCAGCAGCCAAGATGGCGCTTGGGGGTCCGGGGCCAACGTCCTGACTTTC. It codes for CASSQDGAWGSGANVLTF.

The chain couples TRBV7-9 to TRBJ2-5, with D possibly being TRBD2 (6 bases). Germline-derived CDR1 and CDR2 are SEHNR and FQNEAQ (reference sequence). V gave up 4 bases and J gave up 5 bases, with 14 bases separating them. This CDR3 has 14 residues. CDR3 region: CASSSGLTRETQYF. Here the CDR3 DNA reads TGTGCCAGCAGCTCGGGACTCACGAGGGAGACCCAGTACTTC.

The gene calls are TRBV6-2 or TRBV6-3 and TRBJ2-3; TRBD2 matches at 9 bases. Unmatched junction bases numbered 7, after V lost 3 bases and J lost 3 bases. Germline CDR1 MNHEY, CDR2 SVGEGT. The CDR3 extends over 16 amino acids. CDR3 DNA: TGTGCCAGCAGTTATACTAGCGGGTTTATGACAGATACGCAGTATTTT. It yields the protein CASSYTSGFMTDTQYF.

The gene calls are TRBV28 and TRBJ1-1; a possible D gene is TRBD1 (5 bases). V lost 3 bases, J lost 4 bases, and 18 bases lay in between. The germline gives CDR1 MDHEN, CDR2 SYDVKM. The CDR3 is 16 amino acids. CDR3 in amino acids: CASSLVVGAGITEAFF. DNA for the CDR3: TGTGCCAGCAGTTTGGTCGTTGGGGCAGGTATCACTGAAGCTTTCTTT. Full variable domain (remainder filled in from reference TRBV28 and TRBJ1-1): DVKVTQSSRYLVKRTGEKVFLECVQDMDHENMFWYRQDPGLGLRLIYFSYDVKMKEKGDIPEGYSVSREKKERFSLILESASTNQTSMYLCASSLVVGAGITEAFFGQGTRLTVV.

This clonotype appeared a few times. This chain uses TRBV20-1 with TRBJ2-7; D ambiguous. The ends were cut back, 5 bases at V and 2 bases at J, with 10 bases in the middle. There are 12 residues in the CDR3. Germline V gene sequence: CDR1 DFQATT, CDR2 SNEGSKA (reference sequence). The CDR3 is CSAVREAYEQYF. The CDR3 coding sequence is TGCAGTGCTGTAAGAGAAGCCTACGAGCAGTACTTC.

This clonotype came up a few times. The genes are TRBV4-3 and TRBJ2-5; 9 nucleotides line up with TRBD2. The CDR3 contains 16 residues. The V segment lost 0 bases and the J segment 5 bases; nucleotides outside the gene matches: 7. In germline, CDR1 is LGHNA, CDR2 YSLEER. This CDR3 reads CASSQDRAGGSETQYF. The CDR3 bases are TGCGCCAGCAGCCAAGATAGGGCGGGAGGGTCTGAGACCCAGTACTTC.

The chain joins TRBV7-2 to TRBJ2-5; 14 bases are a match to TRBD2. J gave up 9 bases and V 7 bases, and 10 bases lay outside the gene matches. The CDR3 runs 15 residues. Per germline, CDR1 SGHTA and CDR2 FQGNSA. The CDR3 is CASNRLAGGSEAQYF. The DNA for the CDR3 is TGTGCCAGCAATCGACTAGCGGGGGGGTCGGAGGCCCAGTACTTC.

This clonotype has only a few counts. The CDR3 DNA sequence: TGTGCCAGCCGTGTCGGCGGGACCAACAATGAGCAGTTCTTC. Translating gives CASRVGGTNNEQFF. The chain combines TRBV6-5 with TRBJ2-1; weak D call: TRBD2 (6 bases). The CDR3 totals 14 residues. Germline loops: CDR1 MNHEY, CDR2 SVGAGI. V lost 8 bases and J 5 bases, leaving 16 bases between the germline ends.

The rearrangement links TRBV10-3 to TRBJ2-5; D is perhaps TRBD1 (6 bases). V was cut by 6 bases and J by 2 bases, with 10 bases left in between. CDR3 size: 13 residues. Germline CDR1 and CDR2: ENHRY and SYGVKD. The CDR3 loop reads CAISRQDQETQYF. The CDR3 DNA reads TGTGCCATCAGCCGACAGGATCAAGAGACCCAGTACTTC.